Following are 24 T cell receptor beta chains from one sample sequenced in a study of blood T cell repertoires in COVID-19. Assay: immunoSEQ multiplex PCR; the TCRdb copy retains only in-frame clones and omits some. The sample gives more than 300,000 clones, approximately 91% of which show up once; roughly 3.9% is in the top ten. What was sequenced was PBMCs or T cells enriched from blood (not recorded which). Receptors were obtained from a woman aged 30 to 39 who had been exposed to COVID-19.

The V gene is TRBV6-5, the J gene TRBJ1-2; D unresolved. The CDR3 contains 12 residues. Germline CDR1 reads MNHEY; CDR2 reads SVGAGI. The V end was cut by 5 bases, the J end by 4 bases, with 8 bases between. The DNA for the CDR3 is TGTGCCAGCAGTCCCTCGTCCTATGGCTACACCTTC. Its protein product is CASSPSSYGYTF.

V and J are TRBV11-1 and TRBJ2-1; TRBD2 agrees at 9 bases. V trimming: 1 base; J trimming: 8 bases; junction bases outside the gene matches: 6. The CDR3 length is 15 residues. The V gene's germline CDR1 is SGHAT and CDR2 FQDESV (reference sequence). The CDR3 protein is CASSLVASGADEQFF. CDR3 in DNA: TGTGCCAGCAGCTTAGTGGCTAGCGGGGCCGATGAGCAGTTCTTC.

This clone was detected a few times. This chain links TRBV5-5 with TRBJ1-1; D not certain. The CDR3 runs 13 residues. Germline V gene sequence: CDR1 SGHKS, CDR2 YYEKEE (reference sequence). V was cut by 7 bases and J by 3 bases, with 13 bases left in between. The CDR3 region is CASAQMRDTEAFF. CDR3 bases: TGTGCCAGCGCCCAAATGAGGGACACTGAAGCTTTCTTT.

The CDR3 is CASSFDRAYEQYF. In DNA, the CDR3 is TGTGCCAGCAGTTTTGACAGAGCCTACGAGCAGTACTTC. The chain links TRBV12-3 or TRBV12-4 to TRBJ2-7, with D perhaps matching TRBD1 (5 bases). The CDR3 runs to 13 residues. Trimming took off 3 bases at V and 2 bases at J, with 8 bases between the two ends.

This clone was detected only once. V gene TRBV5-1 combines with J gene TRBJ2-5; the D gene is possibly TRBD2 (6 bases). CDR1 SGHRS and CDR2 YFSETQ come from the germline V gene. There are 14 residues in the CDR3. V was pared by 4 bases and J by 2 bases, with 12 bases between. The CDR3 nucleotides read TGCGCCAGCAGCACCGGGACTTCGCAAGAGACCCAGTACTTC. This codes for CASSTGTSQETQYF.

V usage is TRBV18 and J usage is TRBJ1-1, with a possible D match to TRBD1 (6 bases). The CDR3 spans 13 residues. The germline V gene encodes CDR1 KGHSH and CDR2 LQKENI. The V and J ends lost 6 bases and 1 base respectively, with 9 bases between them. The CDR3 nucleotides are TGTGCCAGCTCCAAGGACAGGAACACTGAAGCTTTCTTT. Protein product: CASSKDRNTEAFF. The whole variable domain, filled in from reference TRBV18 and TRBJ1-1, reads NAGVMQNPRHLVRRRGQEARLRCSPMKGHSHVYWYRQLPEEGLKFMVYLQKENIIDESGMPKERFSAEFPKEGPSILRIQQVVRGDSAAYFCASSKDRNTEAFFGQGTRLTVV.

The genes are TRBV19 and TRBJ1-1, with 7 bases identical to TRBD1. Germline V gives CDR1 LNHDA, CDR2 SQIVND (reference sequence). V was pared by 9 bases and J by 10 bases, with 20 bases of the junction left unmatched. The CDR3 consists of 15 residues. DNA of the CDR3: TGTGCCAGCATCCAACCTCGGACAGGAGGGGCTAGAGCTTTCTTT. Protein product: CASIQPRTGGARAFF.

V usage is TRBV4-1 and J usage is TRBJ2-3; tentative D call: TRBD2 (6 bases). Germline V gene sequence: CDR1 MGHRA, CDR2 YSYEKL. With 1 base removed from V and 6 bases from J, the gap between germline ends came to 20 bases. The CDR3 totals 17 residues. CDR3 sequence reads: CASSQGSGGTLPDTQYF. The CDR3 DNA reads TGCGCCAGCAGCCAAGGGAGTGGAGGGACTCTCCCCGATACGCAGTATTTT.

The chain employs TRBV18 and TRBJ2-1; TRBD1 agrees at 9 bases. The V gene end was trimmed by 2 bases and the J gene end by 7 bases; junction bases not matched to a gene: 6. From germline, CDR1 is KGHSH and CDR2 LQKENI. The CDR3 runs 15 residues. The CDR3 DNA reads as TGTGCCAGCTCACCAGTACAGGGGGCGCCTAATGAGCAGTTCTTC. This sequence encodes CASSPVQGAPNEQFF.

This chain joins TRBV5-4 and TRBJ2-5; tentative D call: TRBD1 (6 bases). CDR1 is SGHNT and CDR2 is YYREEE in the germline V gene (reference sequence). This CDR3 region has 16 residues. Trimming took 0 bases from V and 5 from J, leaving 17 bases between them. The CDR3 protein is CASSLVRAGVGETQYF. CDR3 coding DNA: TGTGCCAGCAGCTTGGTTAGGGCAGGGGTCGGGGAGACCCAGTACTTC.

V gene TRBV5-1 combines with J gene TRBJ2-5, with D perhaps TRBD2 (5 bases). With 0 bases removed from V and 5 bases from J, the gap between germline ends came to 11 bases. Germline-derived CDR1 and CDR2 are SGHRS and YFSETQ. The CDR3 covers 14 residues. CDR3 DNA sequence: TGCGCCAGCAGCTTGGTCAGTCCGGGGGAGACCCAGTACTTC. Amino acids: CASSLVSPGETQYF.

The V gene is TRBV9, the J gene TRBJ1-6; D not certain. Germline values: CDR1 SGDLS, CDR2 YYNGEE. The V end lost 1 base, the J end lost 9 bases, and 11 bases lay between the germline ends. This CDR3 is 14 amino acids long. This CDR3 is CASSVRVYGSPLHF. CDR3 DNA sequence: TGTGCCAGCAGCGTAAGAGTTTATGGTTCACCCCTCCACTTT.

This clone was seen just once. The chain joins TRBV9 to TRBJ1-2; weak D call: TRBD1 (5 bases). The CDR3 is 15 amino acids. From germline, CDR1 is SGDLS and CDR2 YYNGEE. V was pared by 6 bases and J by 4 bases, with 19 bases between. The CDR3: CASNAMGGNTYGYTF. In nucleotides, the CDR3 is TGTGCCAGCAACGCAATGGGGGGAAATACCTATGGCTACACCTTC.

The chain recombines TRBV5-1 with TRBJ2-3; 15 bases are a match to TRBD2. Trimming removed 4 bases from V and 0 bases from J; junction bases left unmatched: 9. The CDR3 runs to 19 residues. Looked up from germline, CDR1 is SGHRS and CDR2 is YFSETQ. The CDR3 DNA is TGCGCCAGCAGCACTGCGCCCGGGACTAGCGGGAGGAGCACAGATACGCAGTATTTT. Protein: CASSTAPGTSGRSTDTQYF.

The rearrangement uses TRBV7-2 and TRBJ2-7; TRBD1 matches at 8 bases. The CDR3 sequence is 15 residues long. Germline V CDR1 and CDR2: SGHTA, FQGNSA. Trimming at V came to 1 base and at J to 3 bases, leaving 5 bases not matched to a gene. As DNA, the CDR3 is TGTGCCAGCAGCTTAGGGGGACAGGCTTACTACGAGCAGTACTTC. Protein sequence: CASSLGGQAYYEQYF.

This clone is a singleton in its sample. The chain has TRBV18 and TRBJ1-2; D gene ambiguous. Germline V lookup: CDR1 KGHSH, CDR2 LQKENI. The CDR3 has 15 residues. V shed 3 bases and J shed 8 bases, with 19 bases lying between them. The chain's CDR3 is CASSPTRREPWGYTF. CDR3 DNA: TGTGCCAGCTCACCCACTCGACGGGAGCCGTGGGGCTACACCTTC.

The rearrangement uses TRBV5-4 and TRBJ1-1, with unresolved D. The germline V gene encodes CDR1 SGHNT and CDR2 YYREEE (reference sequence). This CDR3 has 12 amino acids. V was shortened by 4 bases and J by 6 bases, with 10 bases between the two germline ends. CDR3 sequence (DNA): TGTGCCAGCAGCCCCTGGAGGGCTGAAGCTTTCTTT. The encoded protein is CASSPWRAEAFF.

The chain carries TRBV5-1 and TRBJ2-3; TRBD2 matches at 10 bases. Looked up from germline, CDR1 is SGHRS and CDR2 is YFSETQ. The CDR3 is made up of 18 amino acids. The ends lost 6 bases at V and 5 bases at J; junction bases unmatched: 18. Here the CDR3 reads CASTPYRPASGGRDTQYF. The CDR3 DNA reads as TGCGCCAGCACCCCATATCGACCGGCTAGCGGGGGCCGAGATACGCAGTATTTT.

CDR3 amino acids: CASSPRDRGRNTEAFF. CDR3 nucleotides: TGTGCCAGCAGCCCCCGGGACAGGGGGCGGAACACTGAAGCTTTCTTT. The genes are TRBV13 and TRBJ1-1, with TRBD1 matching 12 bases. Unmatched junction bases numbered 5, after V lost 5 bases and J lost 1 base. The CDR3 is made up of 16 amino acids. The V gene's germline CDR1 is PRHDT and CDR2 FYEKMQ (reference sequence).

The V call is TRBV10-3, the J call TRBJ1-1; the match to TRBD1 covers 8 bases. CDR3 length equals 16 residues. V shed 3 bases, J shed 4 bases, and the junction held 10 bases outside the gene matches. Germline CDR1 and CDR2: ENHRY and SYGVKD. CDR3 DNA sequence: TGTGCCATCAGTGATAATCCTCTTGACAGGGGCACTGAAGCTTTCTTT. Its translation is CAISDNPLDRGTEAFF.

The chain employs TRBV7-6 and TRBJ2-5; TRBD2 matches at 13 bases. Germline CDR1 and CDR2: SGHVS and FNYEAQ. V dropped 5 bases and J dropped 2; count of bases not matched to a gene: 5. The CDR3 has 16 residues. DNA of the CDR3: TGTGCCAGCAGCACCGGGACTAGCGGGGAGCAAGAGACCCAGTACTTC. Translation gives CASSTGTSGEQETQYF.

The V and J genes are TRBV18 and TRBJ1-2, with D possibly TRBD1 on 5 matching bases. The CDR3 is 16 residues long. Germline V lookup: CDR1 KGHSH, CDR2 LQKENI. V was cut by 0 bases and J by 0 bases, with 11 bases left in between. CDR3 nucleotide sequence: TGTGCCAGCTCACCACCGAAAGGGGAGGCTAACTATGGCTACACCTTC. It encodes CASSPPKGEANYGYTF.

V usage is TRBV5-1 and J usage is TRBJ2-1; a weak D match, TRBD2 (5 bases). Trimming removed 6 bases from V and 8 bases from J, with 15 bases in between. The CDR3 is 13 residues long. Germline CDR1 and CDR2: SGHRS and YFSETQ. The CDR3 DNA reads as TGCGCCAGCATCCCGGGAAATTCCCATGAGCAGTTCTTC. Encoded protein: CASIPGNSHEQFF.

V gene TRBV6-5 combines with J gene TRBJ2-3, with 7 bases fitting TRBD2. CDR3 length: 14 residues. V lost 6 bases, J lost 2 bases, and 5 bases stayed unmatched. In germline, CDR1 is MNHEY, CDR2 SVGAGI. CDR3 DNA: TGTGCCAGCAGGTTTACTAGCGTCACAGATACGCAGTATTTT. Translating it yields CASRFTSVTDTQYF.